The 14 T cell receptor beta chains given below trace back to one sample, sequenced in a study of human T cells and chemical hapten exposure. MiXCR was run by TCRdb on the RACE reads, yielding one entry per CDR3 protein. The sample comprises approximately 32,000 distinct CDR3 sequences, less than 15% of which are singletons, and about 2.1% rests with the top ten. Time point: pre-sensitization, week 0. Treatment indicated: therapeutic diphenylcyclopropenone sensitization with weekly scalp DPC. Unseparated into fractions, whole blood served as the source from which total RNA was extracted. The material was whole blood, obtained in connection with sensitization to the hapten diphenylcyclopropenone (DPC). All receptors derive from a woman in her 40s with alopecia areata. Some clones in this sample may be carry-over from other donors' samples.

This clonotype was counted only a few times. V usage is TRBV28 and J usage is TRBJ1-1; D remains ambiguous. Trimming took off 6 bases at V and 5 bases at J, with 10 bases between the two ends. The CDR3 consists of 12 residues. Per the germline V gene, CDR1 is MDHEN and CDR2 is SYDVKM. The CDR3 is CASSPSWTEAFF. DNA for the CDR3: TGTGCCAGCAGCCCTAGTTGGACTGAAGCTTTCTTT.

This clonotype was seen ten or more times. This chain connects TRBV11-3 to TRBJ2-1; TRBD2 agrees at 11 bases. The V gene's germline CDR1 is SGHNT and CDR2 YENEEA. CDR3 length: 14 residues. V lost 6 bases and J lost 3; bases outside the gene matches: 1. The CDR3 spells CASSLAGGYNEQFF. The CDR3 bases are TGTGCCAGCAGTCTAGCGGGGGGCTACAATGAGCAGTTCTTC.

The DNA for the CDR3 is TGTGCCAGCAGTTCACACGGGACAGAGACCGATCAGCCCCAGCATTTT. It specifies CASSSHGTETDQPQHF. This rearrangement joins TRBV28 to TRBJ1-5; 7 bases are a match to TRBD1. This CDR3 has 16 amino acids. The V and J ends lost 4 bases and 5 bases, in that order; junction bases with no gene match: 11. CDR1 is MDHEN and CDR2 is SYDVKM in the germline V gene.

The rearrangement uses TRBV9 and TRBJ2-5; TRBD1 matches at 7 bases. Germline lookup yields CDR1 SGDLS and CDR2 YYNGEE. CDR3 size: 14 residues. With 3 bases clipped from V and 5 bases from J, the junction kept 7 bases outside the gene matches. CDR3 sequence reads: CASSERTGTETQYF. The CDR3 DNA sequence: TGTGCCAGCAGCGAAAGGACAGGCACGGAGACCCAGTACTTC.

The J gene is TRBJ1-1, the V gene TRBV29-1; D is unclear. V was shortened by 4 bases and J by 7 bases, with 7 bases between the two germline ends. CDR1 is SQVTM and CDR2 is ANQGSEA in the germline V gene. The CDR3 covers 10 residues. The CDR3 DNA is TGCAGCGTTGGGGCTATTGAAGCTTTCTTT. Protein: CSVGAIEAFF.

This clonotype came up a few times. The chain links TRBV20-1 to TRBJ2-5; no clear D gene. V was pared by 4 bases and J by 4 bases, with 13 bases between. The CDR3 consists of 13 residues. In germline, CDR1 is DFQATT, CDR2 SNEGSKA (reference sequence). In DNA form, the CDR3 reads TGCAGTGCTACCTTACCATCCCGAGAGACCCAGTACTTC. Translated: CSATLPSRETQYF.

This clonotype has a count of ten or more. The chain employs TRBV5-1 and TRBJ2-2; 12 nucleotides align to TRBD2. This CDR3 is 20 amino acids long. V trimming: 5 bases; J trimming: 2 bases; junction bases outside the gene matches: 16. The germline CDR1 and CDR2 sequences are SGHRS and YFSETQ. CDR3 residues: CASRQRLAGATIVNTGELFF. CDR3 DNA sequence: TGCGCCAGCAGACAAAGACTAGCGGGGGCTACCATCGTAAACACCGGGGAGCTGTTTTTT.

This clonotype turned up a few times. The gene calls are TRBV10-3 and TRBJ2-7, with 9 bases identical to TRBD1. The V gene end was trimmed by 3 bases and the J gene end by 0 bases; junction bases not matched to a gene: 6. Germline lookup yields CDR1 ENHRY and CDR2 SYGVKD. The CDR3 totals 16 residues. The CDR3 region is CAISDTGQGSSYEQYF. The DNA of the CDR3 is TGTGCCATCAGTGACACTGGACAGGGGAGCTCCTACGAGCAGTACTTC.

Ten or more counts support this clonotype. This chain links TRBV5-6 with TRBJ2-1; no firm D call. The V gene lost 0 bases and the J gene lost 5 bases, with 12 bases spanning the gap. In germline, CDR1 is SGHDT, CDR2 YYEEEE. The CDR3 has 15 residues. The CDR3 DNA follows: TGTGCCAGCAGCTTGGGACCGGGCCCCAACAATGAGCAGTTCTTC. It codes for CASSLGPGPNNEQFF.

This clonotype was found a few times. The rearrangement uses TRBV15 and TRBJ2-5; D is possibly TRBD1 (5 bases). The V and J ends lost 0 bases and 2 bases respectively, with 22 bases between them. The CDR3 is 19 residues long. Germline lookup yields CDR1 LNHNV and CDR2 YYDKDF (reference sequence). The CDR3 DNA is TGTGCCACCAGCAGAGATGATGGACAACGAATTATCCATCAAGAGACCCAGTACTTC. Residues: CATSRDDGQRIIHQETQYF.

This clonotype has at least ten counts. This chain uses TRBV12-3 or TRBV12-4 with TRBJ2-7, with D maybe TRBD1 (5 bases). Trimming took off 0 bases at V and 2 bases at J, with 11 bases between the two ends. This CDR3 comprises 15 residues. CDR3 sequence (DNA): TGTGCCAGCAGTTTAGCGGTGACAGCCGCCTACGAGCAGTACTTC. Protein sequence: CASSLAVTAAYEQYF.

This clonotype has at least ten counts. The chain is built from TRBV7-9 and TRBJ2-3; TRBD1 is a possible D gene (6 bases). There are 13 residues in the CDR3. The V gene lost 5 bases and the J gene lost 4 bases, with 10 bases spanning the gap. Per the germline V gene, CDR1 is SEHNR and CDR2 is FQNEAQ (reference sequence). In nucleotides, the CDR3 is TGTGCCAGCAGCCCCAGGGGCCCAGATACGCAGTATTTT. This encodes CASSPRGPDTQYF.

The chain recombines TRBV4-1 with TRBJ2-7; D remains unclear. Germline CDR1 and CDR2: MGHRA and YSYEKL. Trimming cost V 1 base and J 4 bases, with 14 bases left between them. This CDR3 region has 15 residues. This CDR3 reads CASSQAAEGYYEQYF. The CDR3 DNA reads TGCGCCAGCAGCCAAGCGGCGGAAGGATATTACGAGCAGTACTTC.

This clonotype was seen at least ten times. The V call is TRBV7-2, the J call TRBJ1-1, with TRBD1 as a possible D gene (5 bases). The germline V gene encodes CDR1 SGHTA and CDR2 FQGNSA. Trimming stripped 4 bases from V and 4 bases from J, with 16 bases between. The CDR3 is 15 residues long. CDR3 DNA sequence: TGTGCCAGCAGCTCCGCAGGGATGGGGAGCACTGAAGCTTTCTTT. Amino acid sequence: CASSSAGMGSTEAFF.